These T cell receptor beta chains were read from a single sample in a study of blood T cell repertoires in COVID-19. Assay: immunoSEQ multiplex PCR; the TCRdb copy retains only in-frame clones and omits some. This sample yields around 140,000 clones, of which approximately 80% are seen a single time; more than 3.5% belongs to the top ten. Sequenced input: peripheral blood. Receptors originate from a woman of 80 years or more with active or convalescent COVID-19. Both conserved end residues are part of each CDR3. A D gene is named only where the DNA matches it firmly. Size tells how often a clone was seen (once, few, many) or the class of an expanded clone, and some rows leave it out.

v_gene	j_gene	abundance	d_gene	CDR3nt	CDR3aa
TRBV27	TRBJ2-2	-	TRBD2	TGTGCCACGCGGGGGGGCTGGGACACCGGGGAGCTGTTTTTT	CATRGGWDTGELFF
TRBV2	TRBJ2-3	-	TRBD2	TGTGCCAGCAGTGCCCGGGGGGGCACAGATACGCAGTATTTT	CASSARGGTDTQYF
TRBV15	TRBJ2-5	-	TRBD2	TGTGCCACCAGCAGAGTTAGGACTAGCGGGGGCGACCAGTACTTC	CATSRVRTSGGDQYF
TRBV9	TRBJ2-5	-	-	TGTGCCAGCAGCGTAGACACAGGGTTCCAAGAGACCCAGTACTTC	CASSVDTGFQETQYF
TRBV5-6	TRBJ2-2	-	TRBD2	TGTGCCAGCAGCTTGGAGGCTAGCGGGACATTCACCGGGGAGCTGTTTTTT	CASSLEASGTFTGELFF
TRBV30	TRBJ2-3	-	TRBD2	TGTGCCTGGAGTGTACACGGGGGGGATACGCAGTATTTT	CAWSVHGGDTQYF
TRBV5-1	TRBJ2-5	-	TRBD2	TGCGCCACCCGACTAGCGGATAAAGAGACCCAGTACTTC	CATRLADKETQYF
TRBV19	TRBJ1-2	-	-	TGTGCCAGTAGTATTCTCGGGGAGCCTAACTATGGCTACACCTTC	CASSILGEPNYGYTF
TRBV15	TRBJ2-5	once	TRBD2	TGTGCCACCAGCAGAGAGGGGGCCGGGACTAGCGAAGAGACCCAGTACTTC	CATSREGAGTSEETQYF
TRBV28	TRBJ1-2	-	TRBD1	TGTGCCAGCAGGGCAGGGGGTGGTGGCTACACCTTC	CASRAGGGGYTF
TRBV16	TRBJ1-5	-	-	TGTGCCAGCAGCCAGATGGTAGGAGACCAGCCCCAGCATTTT	CASSQMVGDQPQHF
TRBV5-8	TRBJ1-4	-	TRBD1	TGTGCCAGCACCCGGGACAGGGGTGAAAAACTGTTTTTT	CASTRDRGEKLFF
TRBV6-2/TRBV6-3	TRBJ2-5	-	-	TGTGCCAGCAGTTACTGGCGGTACCAAGAGACCCAGTACTTC	CASSYWRYQETQYF
TRBV6-2/TRBV6-3	TRBJ1-6	-	TRBD1	TGTGCCAGCAGCGTCGCGACAGGGGCGGGCAACTCACCCCTCCACTTT	CASSVATGAGNSPLHF
TRBV15	TRBJ1-2	few	TRBD1	TGTGCCACCCAACTTGGGACAGGGAGGGTCGGCTACACCTTC	CATQLGTGRVGYTF
TRBV11-2	TRBJ1-5	few	TRBD1	TGTGCCAGCAGCCCCGGGACAGGGGGCGTCAGCAATCAGCCCCAGCATTTT	CASSPGTGGVSNQPQHF
TRBV15	TRBJ1-4	-	TRBD1	TGTGCCACCAGCAGAGACCGGGACAGTTTTGAAAAACTGTTTTTT	CATSRDRDSFEKLFF
TRBV15	TRBJ1-2	-	-	TGTGCCACCAGCAGAGATCTAGTCACCAACTATGGCTACACCTTC	CATSRDLVTNYGYTF
TRBV30	TRBJ1-2	-	TRBD1	TGTGCCTGGGGAAAGTGGGGGACAGTAACTAACTATGGCTACACCTTC	CAWGKWGTVTNYGYTF
TRBV5-6	TRBJ1-6	-	-	TGTGCCAGCAGCCGACGGACAGCCCATAGCTCCTATAATTCACCCCTCCACTTT	CASSRRTAHSSYNSPLHF
TRBV5-1	TRBJ1-4	-	TRBD1	TGCGCCAGCAGCTTTAGGGGACAGGGCCATGAAAAACTGTTTTTT	CASSFRGQGHEKLFF
TRBV7-8	TRBJ1-3	few	-	TGTGCCAGCAGCTTACTATCTGGGCAGGGCTGGGGAAACACCATATATTTT	CASSLLSGQGWGNTIYF
TRBV5-1	TRBJ1-1	-	-	TGCGCCAGCAGCCCGCAGGGGACGGTACGTAACACTGAAGCTTTCTTT	CASSPQGTVRNTEAFF
TRBV5-1	TRBJ2-1	-	-	TGCGCCAGCAGACAGGGGGGAGGGTACAATGAGCAGTTCTTC	CASRQGGGYNEQFF
TRBV5-6	TRBJ1-1	-	-	TGTGCCAGCAGCTTGGTTAAGGTATGGGGGGTAACTGAAGCTTTCTTT	CASSLVKVWGVTEAFF
TRBV6-5	TRBJ1-1	-	TRBD1	TGTGCCAGCAGCCGTCCGGGACAGGGTTCGACTGAAGCTTTCTTT	CASSRPGQGSTEAFF
TRBV5-8	TRBJ1-2	-	TRBD1	TGTGCCAGCAGCTTTCCCCCCGGGACAGGGGTCTATGGCTACACCTTC	CASSFPPGTGVYGYTF
TRBV19	TRBJ1-4	-	-	TGTGCCAGTAACTCACAGGGTCCTAATGAAAAACTGTTTTTT	CASNSQGPNEKLFF
TRBV18	TRBJ2-7	-	-	TGTGCCAGCTCCAATGGTATCAGGGGCCGCGAGCAGTACTTC	CASSNGIRGREQYF
TRBV7-2	TRBJ1-1	-	TRBD1	TGTGCCAGCAGACCCGGTTGGGCAGGGGGCTCCCGTCACACTGAAGCTTTCTTT	CASRPGWAGGSRHTEAFF
TRBV7-2	TRBJ2-1	-	TRBD2	TGTGCCAGCAGAACCCCTAGCGGGGGCAATGAGCAGTTCTTC	CASRTPSGGNEQFF
TRBV4-1	TRBJ1-1	once	-	TGCGCCAGCAGCCAAGTAACAGTATCCAAGAACACTGAAGCTTTCTTT	CASSQVTVSKNTEAFF
TRBV4-3	TRBJ1-2	-	-	TGCGCCAGCAGCCCCCGACAACAGTCCAACTATGGCTACACCTTC	CASSPRQQSNYGYTF
TRBV7-2	TRBJ1-3	-	-	TGTGCCAGCAGCTTAGGGGCAGGGTTTAAGGGAAACACCATATATTTT	CASSLGAGFKGNTIYF
TRBV14	TRBJ1-1	-	-	TGTGCCAGCAGCCTCCTCCGACAGGAAAACACTGAAGCTTTCTTT	CASSLLRQENTEAFF
TRBV12-3/TRBV12-4	TRBJ2-7	-	-	TGTGCCAGCAGTTTAGAAACAGCCTACGAGCAGTACTTC	CASSLETAYEQYF
TRBV3-1/TRBV3-2	TRBJ1-2	-	-	TGTGCCAGCAGCCAAGAAAGTCGGACAGTAAACTATGGCTACACCTTC	CASSQESRTVNYGYTF
TRBV7-3	TRBJ2-1	-	-	TGTGCCAGCAGCTCAGCCAGGGAGGCCTACAATGAGCAGTTCTTC	CASSSAREAYNEQFF
TRBV19	TRBJ2-3	once	TRBD2	TGTGCCAGTAGATCGCGGGGGGGCACAGATACGCAGTATTTT	CASRSRGGTDTQYF
TRBV4-2	TRBJ2-3	once	TRBD2	TGTGCCAGCAGCCGTAGCGGGACTAGCGGGGACCGAGATACGCAGTATTTT	CASSRSGTSGDRDTQYF
TRBV14	TRBJ1-2	few	-	TGTGCCAGCAGCCTCGGGTCATACTATGGCTACACCTTC	CASSLGSYYGYTF
TRBV5-1	TRBJ1-1	-	TRBD1	TGCGCCAGCAGCCGACAGGGGAGAGGCGTGAACACTGAAGCTTTCTTT	CASSRQGRGVNTEAFF
TRBV5-4	TRBJ2-7	-	-	TGTGCCAGCACCCCACGCGGACTTGACGAGCAGTACTTC	CASTPRGLDEQYF
TRBV18	TRBJ2-5	-	TRBD1	TGTGCCAGCTCGGCCGGGACAGGGCAAGAGACCCAGTACTTC	CASSAGTGQETQYF
TRBV11-2	TRBJ1-5	-	TRBD1	TGTGCCAGCAGCAGGACAGGGTTCATGCAGCCCCAGCATTTT	CASSRTGFMQPQHF
TRBV6-4	TRBJ1-2	-	-	TGTGCCAGCAGTGAGCACGAGGGCTTGGCTGGCTACACCTTC	CASSEHEGLAGYTF
TRBV7-2	TRBJ1-2	-	-	TGTGCCAGCAGCGCAGTACCAGGAAACTATGGCTACACCTTC	CASSAVPGNYGYTF
TRBV9	TRBJ2-1	-	TRBD2	TGTGCCAGCAGCGTTACTAGCGGGGGGTACAATGAGCAGTTCTTC	CASSVTSGGYNEQFF
TRBV18	TRBJ1-5	-	TRBD1	TGTGCCAGCTCACCCTCCGGGACAGGTGTCCATCAGCCCCAGCATTTT	CASSPSGTGVHQPQHF
TRBV29-1	TRBJ2-3	-	-	TGCAGCGTTGGAACTCAGGCAGATACGCAGTATTTT	CSVGTQADTQYF
TRBV7-9	TRBJ2-7	-	TRBD2	TGTGCCAGCAGCCCCGGCGGGGCGGGGGCCTACGAGCAGTACTTC	CASSPGGAGAYEQYF